This TCR beta chain was captured in a study of T cell responses to AZD1222 COVID-19 vaccine. Study findings and constraints: It should be noted that donors were predominantly white British and more often female, and clonal diversity was possibly underestimated. Spike-specific TCR repertoires showed rising breadth and depth after two AZD1222 doses.

The table came from immunoSEQ multiplex PCR; TCRdb's copy has only in-frame clones and leaves some out. The table has roughly 190,000 clones, 92% seen once. With regard to this clone: As yet, its antigen is unknown.

The receptor was isolated from an adult in good health. The specimen was peripheral blood, collected on day 0 of AZD1222 vaccination.

CDR3 residues: CASSLLANTGELFF. The CDR3 nucleotides read TGTGCCAGCAGCTTATTAGCGAACACCGGGGAGCTGTTTTTT. The chain uses TRBV11-2 and TRBJ2-2; D is ambiguous. V was shortened by 2 bases and J by 0 bases, with 4 bases between the two germline ends. Germline assignment: CDR1 SGHAT and CDR2 FQNNGV. This CDR3 has 14 amino acids. Looking up the rest from reference TRBV11-2 and TRBJ2-2 gives the full variable domain: EAGVAQSPRYKIIEKRQSVAFWCNPISGHATLYWYQQILGQGPKLLIQFQNNGVVDDSQLPKDRFSAERLKGVDSTLKIQPAKLEDSAVYLCASSLLANTGELFFGEGSRLTVL.